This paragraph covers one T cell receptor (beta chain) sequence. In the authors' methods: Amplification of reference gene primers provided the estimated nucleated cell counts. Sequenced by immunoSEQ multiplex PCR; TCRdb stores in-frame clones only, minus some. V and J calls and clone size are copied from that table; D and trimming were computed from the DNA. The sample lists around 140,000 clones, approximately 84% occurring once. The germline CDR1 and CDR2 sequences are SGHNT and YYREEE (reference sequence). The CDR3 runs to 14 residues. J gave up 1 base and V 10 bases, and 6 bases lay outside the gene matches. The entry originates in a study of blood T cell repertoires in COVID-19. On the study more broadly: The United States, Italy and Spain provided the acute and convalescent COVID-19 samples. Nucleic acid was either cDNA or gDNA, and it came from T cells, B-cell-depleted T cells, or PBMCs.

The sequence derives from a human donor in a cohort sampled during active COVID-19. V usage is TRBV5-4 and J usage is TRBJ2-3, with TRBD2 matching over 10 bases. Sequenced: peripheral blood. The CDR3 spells CALGAGGRTDTQYF. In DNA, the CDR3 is TGTGCCCTCGGAGCGGGAGGGCGCACAGATACGCAGTATTTT.